Included here is one TCR beta chain sequence, with context. The data belong to a study of cytomegalovirus exposure and HLA in healthy donors. Germline V lookup: CDR1 MNHEY, CDR2 SVGAGI. This CDR3 spans 13 amino acids. The V end was cut by 3 bases, the J end by 7 bases, with 9 bases between. PCR was performed using 60 Vbeta and 13 Jbeta primers. TCRdb's copy holds only in-frame clones and misses some; the assay was immunoSEQ multiplex PCR. Here the sample spans approximately 160,000 clones, under 90% being singletons. The sequenced material came from PBMCs. J is TRBJ1-4 and V is TRBV6-5, with D uncertain. The source of this sequence is a male donor in good health and CMV-seronegative. This CDR3 is CASSYLQLEKLFF. Written as DNA, the CDR3 is TGTGCCAGCAGTTATTTACAGCTTGAAAAACTGTTTTTT.